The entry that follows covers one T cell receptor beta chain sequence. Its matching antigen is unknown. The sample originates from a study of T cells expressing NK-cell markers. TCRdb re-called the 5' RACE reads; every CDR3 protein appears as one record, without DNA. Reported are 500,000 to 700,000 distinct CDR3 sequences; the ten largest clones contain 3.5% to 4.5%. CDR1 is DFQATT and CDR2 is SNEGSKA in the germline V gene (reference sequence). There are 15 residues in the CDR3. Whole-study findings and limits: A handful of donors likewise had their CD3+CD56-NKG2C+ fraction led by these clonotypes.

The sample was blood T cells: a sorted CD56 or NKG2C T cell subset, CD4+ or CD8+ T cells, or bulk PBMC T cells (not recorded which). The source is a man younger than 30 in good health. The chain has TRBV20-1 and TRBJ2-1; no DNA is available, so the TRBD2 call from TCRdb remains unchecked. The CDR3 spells CSALPGTRLNNEQFF.